This T cell receptor beta chain was identified in a study of T cell responses to AZD1222 COVID-19 vaccine. Trimming stripped 1 base from V and 10 bases from J, with 17 bases between. There are 14 residues in the CDR3. Germline V lookup: CDR1 SGHRS, CDR2 YFSETQ. Assay: immunoSEQ multiplex PCR; the TCRdb copy retains only in-frame clones and omits some. The sample holds 90,000 to 150,000 clones, more than 70% seen once. The sequences come from peripheral blood, collected 28 days after the second AZD1222 dose. The origin of this receptor is an adult who received the AZD1222 COVID-19 vaccine. This chain connects TRBV5-1 to TRBJ1-1, with D perhaps TRBD1 (5 bases). The CDR3 loop is CASSLTTAHDVAFF. CDR3 DNA sequence: TGCGCCAGCAGCTTGACGACAGCCCATGATGTAGCTTTCTTT.